This is a list of T cell receptor beta chains from one sample in a study of coeliac disease. TCRdb keeps only in-frame clones here, not all; method: immunoSEQ multiplex PCR. The sample consists of over 3,500 clones, 69% of them appearing once. The sample was intraepithelial lymphocytes from the gut. These receptors were collected from a man under 40 with celiac disease. Both conserved end residues are trimmed from each CDR3.

V gene: TRBV6-1; J gene: TRBJ2-3; CDR3 protein: ASSEEFSGGAGTDTQY
V gene: TRBV7-2; J gene: TRBJ1-6; CDR3 protein: ASRPRGSSYNSPLH
V gene: TRBV7-9; J gene: TRBJ2-1; CDR3 protein: ASSSFPSGRLYEQF
V gene: TRBV7-9; J gene: TRBJ2-5; CDR3 protein: ASSLGIAGASDNQETQY
V gene: TRBV19; J gene: TRBJ2-7; CDR3 protein: ASSGSGISYEQY
V gene: TRBV10-3; J gene: TRBJ1-1; CDR3 protein: AITKDREFTEAF
V gene: TRBV28; J gene: TRBJ2-2; CDR3 protein: ASMRIRATGELF
V gene: TRBV19; J gene: TRBJ2-3; CDR3 protein: ASSPWREGGTDTQY
V gene: TRBV7-9; J gene: TRBJ2-2; CDR3 protein: ASSFWRGRIESNTGELF
V gene: TRBV7-7; J gene: TRBJ2-1; CDR3 protein: ASSQFSGRADEQF
V gene: TRBV4-1; J gene: TRBJ1-1; CDR3 protein: ASSQASMNTKAF
V gene: TRBV4-1; J gene: TRBJ2-7; CDR3 protein: ASSAGGANYYEQY
V gene: TRBV7-3; J gene: TRBJ2-2; CDR3 protein: ASSPLPGLAGGKVGELF
V gene: TRBV2; J gene: TRBJ2-1; CDR3 protein: ASRPLAGGLNEQF
V gene: TRBV30; J gene: TRBJ2-7; CDR3 protein: AWSASQGNYEQY
V gene: TRBV28; J gene: TRBJ1-5; CDR3 protein: ASSLAGGHQPQH
V gene: TRBV18; J gene: TRBJ2-7; CDR3 protein: ASSSFGTSGRENPYEQY
V gene: TRBV6-1; J gene: TRBJ2-5; CDR3 protein: ASSGGGGGETQY
V gene: TRBV4-2; J gene: TRBJ2-4; CDR3 protein: ASSQVKGQIQY
V gene: TRBV5-6; J gene: TRBJ1-2; CDR3 protein: ASSLTGEEGYT
V gene: TRBV4-1; J gene: TRBJ1-4; CDR3 protein: ASSRLLGQGDEKLF
V gene: TRBV30; J gene: TRBJ1-2; CDR3 protein: AWSNGGRGVYGYT
V gene: TRBV19; J gene: TRBJ2-3; CDR3 protein: ASSPRGQDADTQY
V gene: TRBV5-1; J gene: TRBJ1-3; CDR3 protein: ASSIQGAFGNTIY
V gene: TRBV28; J gene: TRBJ2-7; CDR3 protein: ASSFVGQPNEQY
V gene: TRBV6-5; J gene: TRBJ2-7; CDR3 protein: ASSYFRTGGVYEQY
V gene: TRBV7-9; J gene: TRBJ1-5; CDR3 protein: ASSTTRGGGNQPQH
V gene: TRBV6-1; J gene: TRBJ2-3; CDR3 protein: ASSEQQGAGDTQY
V gene: TRBV9; J gene: TRBJ2-1; CDR3 protein: ASSLWTSQDNEQF
V gene: TRBV11-2; J gene: TRBJ1-3; CDR3 protein: ASSIGQGPGNTIY
V gene: TRBV5-4; J gene: TRBJ1-6; CDR3 protein: ASSPDSSGGSPLH
V gene: TRBV7-3; J gene: TRBJ1-2; CDR3 protein: ASSLDSNYGYT
V gene: TRBV4-1; J gene: TRBJ2-7; CDR3 protein: ASSQVQNYEQY
V gene: TRBV7-9; J gene: TRBJ2-2; CDR3 protein: ASSPQRLNTGELF